The following is a TCR beta chain sequence with its context. Its antigen remains unidentified. The entry originates in a study of shared clonotypes between healthy human individuals. Study-wide results and limits: When naive CD4 clonotypes were compared across a handful of donors, 5% to 5.5% were shared. Unshared clonotypes carried lower generation probabilities than those common to all four donors.

Germline CDR1 and CDR2: WSHSY and SAAADI. The CDR3 extends over 12 amino acids. V was pared by 2 bases and J by 7 bases, with 9 bases between. Naive CD8 cells were CD45RO-negative, positively selected for CCR7, excluding terminally differentiated effector memory CD45RA+ cells. The run depth of the assay was deep. Each sorted subset replicate got 200 ng genomic DNA, approximately 27,000 genomes. The table came from immunoSEQ multiplex PCR; TCRdb's copy has only in-frame clones and leaves some out. The sample carries around 2,100,000 clones, about 95% recorded once. The sample consisted of naive CD8+ T cells sorted from blood. This receptor was taken from a man between 18 and 35 years old in good health. The rearrangement uses TRBV10-2 and TRBJ2-7; the D is unclear. The CDR3 reads CASSETVWEQYF. The CDR3 DNA follows: TGCGCCAGCAGTGAGACCGTCTGGGAGCAGTACTTC.